The 24 T cell receptor beta chains reported below all come from one sample, sequenced in a study of patients and donors after allogeneic stem cell transplantation. MiXCR, applied by TCRdb to the RT-PCR reads, yields one record per CDR3 protein. The sample has 920,000 or so distinct CDR3 sequences; more than 15% are singletons. The sequencing sample was made of blood, either unsorted or a sorted T cell fraction (not recorded which). The receptor set was obtained from a human donor who was either an allogeneic HSCT recipient or a stem cell or donor lymphocyte infusion donor (not recorded which). It is not recorded whose cells these are; they may come from a transplant donor.

This clonotype was detected only a few times. This rearrangement joins TRBV7-2 to TRBJ1-2, with TRBD1 as a possible D gene (5 bases). V was pared by 5 bases and J by 8 bases, with 18 bases between. Germline V CDR1 and CDR2: SGHTA, FQGNSA. The CDR3 has 14 residues. CDR3: CASSTREGLGGYTF. In nucleotides, the CDR3 is TGTGCCAGCAGCACCCGGGAGGGGTTAGGGGGCTACACCTTC. The full variable domain, in which reference TRBV7-2 and TRBJ1-2 provide the parts outside the CDR3, is GAGVSQSPSNKVTEKGKDVELRCDPISGHTALYWYRQSLGQGLEFLIYFQGNSAPDKSGLPSDRFSAERTGGSVSTLTIQRTQQEDSAVYLCASSTREGLGGYTFGSGTRLTVV.

This clonotype was seen only a few times. This chain connects TRBV12-3 or TRBV12-4 to TRBJ2-7; a weak D match, TRBD2 (6 bases). CDR3 length: 15 amino acids. Trimming stripped 3 bases from V and 3 bases from J, with 15 bases between. This CDR3 is CASSLFGGNLYEQYF. CDR3 DNA: TGTGCCAGCAGTTTGTTTGGCGGGAATCTCTACGAGCAGTACTTC.

This clonotype was counted ten times or more. The V call is TRBV5-1, the J call TRBJ2-7, with D possibly TRBD2 on 6 matching bases. This CDR3 is 12 amino acids long. CDR1 is SGHRS and CDR2 is YFSETQ in the germline V gene. V shed 4 bases and J shed 5 bases, with 10 bases lying between them. The CDR3 reads CASSPPGDEQYF. The CDR3 DNA is TGCGCCAGCAGCCCGCCGGGGGACGAGCAGTACTTC.

In this sample, this clonotype turned up many times. The chain joins TRBV5-6 to TRBJ2-7; no definite D call. This CDR3 comprises 15 residues. The V end was cut by 0 bases, the J end by 0 bases, with 10 bases between. CDR1 and CDR2 from the germline V gene are SGHDT and YYEEEE. The CDR3 reads CASSLGTWSSYEQYF. In DNA, the CDR3 is TGTGCCAGCAGCTTGGGTACGTGGAGCTCCTACGAGCAGTACTTC.

In its sample, this clonotype was seen once. This chain links TRBV6-6 with TRBJ1-3; D call uncertain. The germline V gene encodes CDR1 MNHNY and CDR2 SVGAGI (reference sequence). The CDR3 has 13 amino acids. Trimming removed 6 bases at V and 4 bases at J, with 10 bases between. The CDR3 protein is CASRKDPGNTIYF. CDR3 in DNA: TGTGCCAGCAGGAAGGATCCCGGAAACACCATATATTTT.

This clonotype has a handful of counts. The rearrangement links TRBV29-1 to TRBJ2-7; 9 positions agree with TRBD1. CDR3 length: 13 amino acids. V gave up 5 bases and J gave up 5 bases; unmatched junction bases: 7. Germline V gene sequence: CDR1 SQVTM, CDR2 ANQGSEA. The CDR3 spells CSVPGQGLDEQYF. In DNA, the CDR3 is TGCAGCGTTCCGGGACAGGGTCTGGACGAGCAGTACTTC.

The chain links TRBV12-3 or TRBV12-4 to TRBJ2-7, with no clear D. The CDR3 is 17 residues long. V shed 3 bases and J shed 0 bases, with 18 bases lying between them. The DNA of the CDR3 is TGTGCCAGCAGTTTCACCTCAGTAGGACCTCGCTCCTACGAGCAGTACTTC. Encoded protein: CASSFTSVGPRSYEQYF.

This clonotype was recorded many times. This chain links TRBV6-1 with TRBJ1-2, with D possibly TRBD1 on 5 matching bases. V was shortened by 5 bases and J by 3 bases, with 13 bases between the two germline ends. The CDR3 has 14 amino acids. The germline V gene encodes CDR1 MNHNS and CDR2 SASEGT. DNA for the CDR3: TGTGCCAGCAGTCGATCCGGGACGGACTATGGCTACACCTTC. Amino acid sequence: CASSRSGTDYGYTF.

This clonotype was counted at least ten times. This chain joins TRBV6-2 or TRBV6-3 and TRBJ2-7; D unresolved. V shed 5 bases and J shed 3 bases, with 5 bases lying between them. CDR3 size: 11 residues. Germline V gives CDR1 MNHEY, CDR2 SVGEGT. CDR3: CASSRHYEQYF. In DNA form, the CDR3 reads TGTGCCAGCAGTCGCCACTACGAGCAGTACTTC.

This clonotype was seen repeatedly, ten times or more. V gene TRBV28 combines with J gene TRBJ2-7; perhaps TRBD1 as D (6 bases). This CDR3 has 13 amino acids. Germline V gives CDR1 MDHEN, CDR2 SYDVKM. Trimming took off 6 bases at V and 3 bases at J, with 12 bases between the two ends. In DNA form, the CDR3 reads TGTGCCAGCAGAAGGACAGAGAGCTACGAGCAGTACTTC. Translating gives CASRRTESYEQYF.

The sample holds a few counts of this clonotype. J is TRBJ2-3 and V is TRBV29-1; D gene ambiguous. CDR1 is SQVTM, CDR2 ANQGSEA, per germline. Trimming shortened V by 2 bases and J by 4 bases, and 13 bases separated the two germline ends. This CDR3 contains 14 residues. The CDR3 DNA is TGCAGCGTTGAATTGGCGCGACGCGCAGATACGCAGTATTTT. This translates into CSVELARRADTQYF.

The chain carries TRBV20-1 and TRBJ2-2; 9 bases agree with TRBD2. CDR3 length: 16 amino acids. The V gene end was trimmed by 1 base and the J gene end by 1 base; junction bases not matched to a gene: 4. Germline V gene data show CDR1 as DFQATT and CDR2 as SNEGSKA (reference sequence). Here the CDR3 DNA reads TGCAGTGCTAGAGCACTAGCGGGTGGGAACACCGGGGAGCTGTTTTTT. Translated: CSARALAGGNTGELFF.

This chain uses TRBV25-1 with TRBJ1-2, with D tentatively TRBD1 (6 bases). The germline V gene encodes CDR1 MGHDK and CDR2 SYGVNS. The V and J ends lost 4 bases and 4 bases respectively, with 16 bases between them. The CDR3 consists of 15 residues. The CDR3 DNA is TGTGCCAGCAGTGGGGGGGGGGCCCCTGGCTATGGCTACACCTTC. This gives the protein CASSGGGAPGYGYTF.

The rearrangement links TRBV6-2 or TRBV6-3 to TRBJ1-6; 9 nucleotides line up with TRBD1. Germline assignment: CDR1 MNHEY and CDR2 SVGEGT. V trimming: 2 bases; J trimming: 9 bases; junction bases outside the gene matches: 11. CDR3 length: 17 amino acids. CDR3 in amino acids: CASSYTPWTGEVSPLHF. In DNA, the CDR3 is TGTGCCAGCAGTTACACGCCATGGACAGGGGAGGTTTCACCCCTCCACTTT.

This sequence joins TRBV5-6 and TRBJ1-5; D possibly corresponds to TRBD1 (6 bases). V dropped 4 bases and J dropped 4 bases, with 18 bases sitting between them. Germline-derived CDR1 and CDR2 are SGHDT and YYEEEE. The CDR3 is 16 amino acids. In DNA form, the CDR3 reads TGTGCCAGCAGCAATTTAGGCTACAGGGCAAATCAGCCCCAGCATTTT. The encoded protein is CASSNLGYRANQPQHF.

CDR3 sequence reads: CAWKSGNYGYTF. CDR3 in DNA: TGTGCCTGGAAATCGGGGAACTATGGCTACACCTTC. V is TRBV30 and J is TRBJ1-2; D gene ambiguous. Germline V CDR1 and CDR2: GTSNPN, SVGIG (reference sequence). CDR3 length: 12 amino acids. Trimming shortened V by 4 bases and J by 2 bases, and 8 bases separated the two germline ends.

The genes are TRBV12-3 or TRBV12-4 and TRBJ2-7; 10 bases line up with TRBD1. This CDR3 is built from 17 residues. The trim removed 1 base at V and 8 bases at J, leaving 14 bases unmatched. CDR3: CASSLGSRQGATFKQYF. In DNA form, the CDR3 reads TGTGCCAGCAGTTTAGGGAGCCGACAGGGGGCGACCTTTAAGCAGTACTTC.

The sample holds one count of this clonotype. The chain has TRBV6-2 or TRBV6-3 and TRBJ1-6; 11 bases agree with TRBD1. The CDR3 has 15 residues. In germline, CDR1 is MNHEY, CDR2 SVGEGT. The V and J ends lost 2 bases and 10 bases, in that order; junction bases with no gene match: 4. CDR3 residues: CASSYRTGGISPLHF. The CDR3, as DNA: TGTGCCAGCAGTTACCGGACAGGGGGCATATCACCCCTCCACTTT.

V and J are TRBV2 and TRBJ1-3, with TRBD1 as a possible D gene (5 bases). The V end lost 3 bases, the J end lost 0 bases, and 15 bases lay between the germline ends. This CDR3 comprises 17 residues. Germline V gene lookup returns CDR1 SNHLY and CDR2 FYNNEI. CDR3 DNA sequence: TGTGCCAGCAGTGAGGTTACTCCAGGGATCTCTGGAAACACCATATATTTT. This codes for CASSEVTPGISGNTIYF.

This clonotype showed up just once. This chain connects TRBV6-1 to TRBJ2-3; TRBD2 aligns across 14 bases. The CDR3 has 16 amino acids. Germline trimming cut 8 bases from V and 5 bases from J; bases unmatched to any gene: 9. Germline CDR1 and CDR2: MNHNS and SASEGT. The CDR3 loop is CASEPRTSGGLDTQYF. The CDR3 DNA reads TGTGCCAGCGAACCGAGGACTAGCGGGGGGCTAGATACGCAGTATTTT.

The genes are TRBV6-1 and TRBJ1-3; the D gene is possibly TRBD1 (5 bases). The V end was cut by 5 bases, the J end by 0 bases, with 11 bases between. CDR1 is MNHNS, CDR2 SASEGT, per germline. This CDR3 is 15 amino acids long. DNA for the CDR3: TGTGCCAGCAGTAAAGGGGCCCGCTCTGGAAACACCATATATTTT. It codes for CASSKGARSGNTIYF.

The chain links TRBV18 to TRBJ2-7, with D tentatively TRBD2 (6 bases). The CDR3 spans 14 residues. Trimming shortened V by 6 bases and J by 7 bases, and 19 bases separated the two germline ends. Germline values: CDR1 KGHSH, CDR2 LQKENI. CDR3 DNA sequence: TGTGCCAGCTCGAAGGGGAGGCAAGTGTTTGAGCAGTACTTC. It is translated as CASSKGRQVFEQYF.

The gene calls are TRBV27 and TRBJ2-1, with D unclear. CDR3 length: 12 amino acids. Germline V CDR1 and CDR2: MNHEY, SMNVEV (reference sequence). Between the trimmed V and J ends, which lost 5 bases and 15 bases, there was a span of 17 bases. The CDR3 coding sequence is TGTGCCAGCAGTCCCTTTGCGCTAGGGCTGTTCTTC. Translated: CASSPFALGLFF.

The chain is built from TRBV28 and TRBJ2-7; D remains ambiguous. The CDR3 totals 14 residues. V was shortened by 5 bases and J by 2 bases, with 13 bases between the two germline ends. Germline values: CDR1 MDHEN, CDR2 SYDVKM. CDR3 in amino acids: CASSTPGKTYEQYF. In DNA form, the CDR3 reads TGTGCCAGCAGTACACCCGGAAAAACCTACGAGCAGTACTTC. The full variable domain, rest sourced from reference TRBV28 and TRBJ2-7, is DVKVTQSSRYLVKRTGEKVFLECVQDMDHENMFWYRQDPGLGLRLIYFSYDVKMKEKGDIPEGYSVSREKKERFSLILESASTNQTSMYLCASSTPGKTYEQYFGPGTRLTVT.